The rows below give T cell receptor beta chains drawn from one sample of a study of OX40 agonist ivuxolimab in advanced cancers. The data were produced by immunoSEQ multiplex PCR, yet TCRdb's version contains in-frame clones alone and is incomplete. This repertoire shows roughly 110,000 clones, 91% found once; its top ten account for 1.2%. The sample was CD4+ or CD8+ T cells sorted from blood, taken in a trial of the OX40 agonist ivuxolimab. The receptors stem from an adult with an advanced solid tumor such as melanoma, head and neck, liver or kidney cancer. Both conserved end residues are part of each CDR3. The order of the fields is D gene, clone size, J gene, V gene, CDR3 DNA, CDR3 protein. The D gene is left open where the match is weak. Not all rows give a size; the values are once, few, many and, for expanded clones, a class.

>.|.|TRBJ2-7|TRBV6-1
TGTGCCAGCAGTGTGGAACGCTCCTACGAGCAGTACTTC
CASSVERSYEQYF
>TRBD2|.|TRBJ2-2|TRBV9
TGTGCCAGCAGCGCACAGGGACTAGCGGATGTCGGGGAGCTGTTTTTT
CASSAQGLADVGELFF
>.|.|TRBJ1-2|TRBV28
TGTGCCAGCAACGGGGGGGCCCCAGGGGACGACTATGGCTACACCTTC
CASNGGAPGDDYGYTF
>TRBD2|.|TRBJ2-5|TRBV6-5
TGTGCCGCGACTCAGCCGGGAGGCGGGGAGACCCAGTACTTC
CAATQPGGGETQYF
>.|once|TRBJ2-3|TRBV6-4
TGTGCCAGCAGCTCGGAGGGGAGCACAGATACGCAGTATTTT
CASSSEGSTDTQYF
>TRBD2|.|TRBJ2-4|TRBV27
TGTGCCAGCAGTTACCGGGGGGTAGCCAAAAACATTCAGTACTTC
CASSYRGVAKNIQYF
>TRBD2|.|TRBJ2-2|TRBV27
TGTGCCAGCAGTCTGACTAGCGGGAGGTATGGCGGGGAGCTGTTTTTT
CASSLTSGRYGGELFF
>.|few|TRBJ2-1|TRBV7-3
TGTGCCAGCAGCTTCTCGGGAGTCATTGGTGAGCAGTTCTTC
CASSFSGVIGEQFF
>TRBD2|.|TRBJ2-1|TRBV9
TGTGCCAGCAGCCCCAGCGGGAGGCCCCACTACAATGAGCAGTTCTTC
CASSPSGRPHYNEQFF
>TRBD1|.|TRBJ2-7|TRBV13
TGTGCCAGCAGCTTTTCAGGGGGTAGGGTCGAGCAGTACTTC
CASSFSGGRVEQYF
>.|.|TRBJ1-2|TRBV7-2
TGTGCCAGCAGCTTAGTTCAGGGATTCTATGGCTACACCTTC
CASSLVQGFYGYTF
>TRBD2|.|TRBJ2-7|TRBV28
TGTGCCAGCAGTCCGGGGGGAGCAGGAGGCTACGAGCAGTACTTC
CASSPGGAGGYEQYF
>.|.|TRBJ1-2|TRBV7-2
TGTGCCAGCAGCCCTTGGACAGCCGCTACTAACTATGGCTACACCTTC
CASSPWTAATNYGYTF
>TRBD2|.|TRBJ2-2|TRBV7-2
TGTGCCAGCAGCTTAGGGCTAGCGGGAGGGGTCGGGGAGCTGTTTTTT
CASSLGLAGGVGELFF
>TRBD1|.|TRBJ2-5|TRBV5-5
TGTGCCAGCAGCTTGGGTGGGACAGGGGGAACCACGCAAGAGACCCAGTACTTC
CASSLGGTGGTTQETQYF
>.|.|TRBJ1-5|TRBV19
TGTGCCAGTCGCAGATTCCAACAGGGTGGAAGGCAGCCCCAGCATTTT
CASRRFQQGGRQPQHF
>.|.|TRBJ1-1|TRBV29-1
TGCAGCTCCGGGAACACTGAAGCTTTCTTT
CSSGNTEAFF
>.|.|TRBJ1-2|TRBV21-1
TGTGCCAGCAGGGGGGCCCTCGCGTTCGGTGGCTACACCTTC
CASRGALAFGGYTF
>.|.|TRBJ2-5|TRBV27
TGTGCCGCCCGGGACGCACTTGAAGAGACCCAGTACTTC
CAARDALEETQYF
>.|.|TRBJ1-1|TRBV7-9
TGTGCCAGCACCGTAGCCGGGAACACTGAAGCTTTCTTT
CASTVAGNTEAFF
>TRBD2|once|TRBJ2-7|TRBV30
TGTGCCTGGAGTGGTGGATTAGCGGGAGTATCATACTACGAGCAGTACTTC
CAWSGGLAGVSYYEQYF
>TRBD1|.|TRBJ1-1|TRBV19
TGTGCCAGCCTGAGGCAGGGGGACACTGAAGCTTTCTTT
CASLRQGDTEAFF
>.|.|TRBJ1-6|TRBV25-1
TGTGCCAGCCGAACCGGGCTGACATATAATTCACCCCTCCACTTT
CASRTGLTYNSPLHF
>.|.|TRBJ1-3|TRBV28
TGTGCCAGCGGCACCGGACGGGGAAACACCATATATTTT
CASGTGRGNTIYF
>.|.|TRBJ1-1|TRBV11-2
TGTGCCAGCAGTCGAGGGTTGAACACTGAAGCTTTCTTT
CASSRGLNTEAFF
>.|.|TRBJ2-3|TRBV27
TGTGCCAGCAGTTTATATCCTAGGACTCGAAGAACTAGCACAGATACGCAGTATTTT
CASSLYPRTRRTSTDTQYF
>.|.|TRBJ2-5|TRBV7-2
TGTGCCAGCAGCTTACAGGGGAGGGAGACCCAGTACTTC
CASSLQGRETQYF
>TRBD1|.|TRBJ1-3|TRBV7-2
TGTGCCAGCAGCCCTAGTAGACAGGGGTGGGCTGGAAACACCATATATTTT
CASSPSRQGWAGNTIYF
>TRBD1|.|TRBJ2-7|TRBV10-3
TGTGCCATCAGTGAGTCGCCAGGGAGAGGACAGGGGGCCTACGAGCAGTACTTC
CAISESPGRGQGAYEQYF
>.|once|TRBJ2-5|TRBV5-1
TGCGCCAGCTCGATGGGGCAACAAGAGACCCAGTACTTC
CASSMGQQETQYF
>.|.|TRBJ2-7|TRBV2
TGTGCCAGCAGTGAAGCAGACAGGAATGAGCAGTACTTC
CASSEADRNEQYF
>.|once|TRBJ1-1|TRBV28
TGTGCCAGCAGTTTCCCGGGACGGCCAAACACTGAAGCTTTCTTT
CASSFPGRPNTEAFF
>.|.|TRBJ2-1|TRBV7-2
TGTGCCAGCAGCTTCACATCCGGTGAGCAGTTCTTC
CASSFTSGEQFF
>TRBD2|.|TRBJ2-2|TRBV30
TGTGCTCAACTAGCGGGAGGTGCCGGGGAGCTGTTTTTT
CAQLAGGAGELFF
>TRBD2|once|TRBJ2-7|TRBV19
TGTGCCAGTAGTATTTTAGGGCCTTTAGCGGGAGCCTACGAGCAGTACTTC
CASSILGPLAGAYEQYF
>TRBD1|.|TRBJ1-3|TRBV6-5
TGTGCCAGCAGCTGGGACAGGGCAAGTGGAAACACCATATATTTT
CASSWDRASGNTIYF
>TRBD1|.|TRBJ2-7|TRBV6-1
TGTGCCAGCTTCAGGGGACAGGTTAACTACGAGCAGTACTTC
CASFRGQVNYEQYF
>.|.|TRBJ2-1|TRBV5-4
TGTGCCAGCAGCTTGACGGGAGCCGGCTACAATGAGCAGTTCTTC
CASSLTGAGYNEQFF
>TRBD2|.|TRBJ2-2|TRBV18
TGTGCCAGCTCGCCGGGACTAGCGGTCACCGGGGAGCTGTTTTTT
CASSPGLAVTGELFF
>TRBD2|.|TRBJ2-1|TRBV25-1
TGTGCCAGCAGTGAACTAGCGGGTTATAACAATGAGCAGTTCTTC
CASSELAGYNNEQFF
>.|few|TRBJ2-3|TRBV9
TGTGCCAGCAGCGAACTCGACAGGCCGGAGGATACGCAGTATTTT
CASSELDRPEDTQYF
>TRBD2|.|TRBJ2-1|TRBV7-3
TGTGCCAGCAGCCCCGGGATAGCGGGCTACAATGAGCAGTTCTTC
CASSPGIAGYNEQFF
>.|.|TRBJ2-7|TRBV5-1
TGCGCCAGCAGCTTGGCCAACGAGCAGTACTTC
CASSLANEQYF